The 11 T cell receptor beta chains listed next were all sequenced from one sample in a study of T cell responses to AZD1222 COVID-19 vaccine. The method was immunoSEQ multiplex PCR; TCRdb's version includes in-frame clones alone and lacks a portion of them. This sample has 190,000 or so clones, with about 94% found just once. The sequences come from peripheral blood, collected 28 days after the second AZD1222 dose. The source is an adult who received the AZD1222 COVID-19 vaccine.

The V call is TRBV5-6, the J call TRBJ1-2; D is undetermined. The V end was cut by 4 bases, the J end by 4 bases, with 11 bases between. Germline CDR1 reads SGHDT; CDR2 reads YYEEEE. This CDR3 region has 13 residues. The CDR3 DNA reads as TGTGCCAGCAGCCCCACCAGGAGCTATGGCTACACCTTC. It encodes CASSPTRSYGYTF.

The rearrangement joins TRBV15 to TRBJ1-1; tentative D call: TRBD1 (5 bases). Trimming pared 5 bases from V and 0 bases from J, leaving 13 bases between. Germline lookup yields CDR1 LNHNV and CDR2 YYDKDF (reference sequence). This CDR3 has 15 residues. The CDR3 region is CATSGGFLMNTEAFF. CDR3 bases: TGTGCCACCAGCGGGGGGTTTTTAATGAACACTGAAGCTTTCTTT.

The genes are TRBV28 and TRBJ2-5; 7 bases map to TRBD1. CDR3 size: 16 residues. Trimming at V came to 7 bases and at J to 3 bases, leaving 14 bases not matched to a gene. Germline V gives CDR1 MDHEN, CDR2 SYDVKM. The CDR3 loop reads CASTMTGTAQKETQYF. The CDR3 DNA sequence: TGTGCCAGCACGATGACCGGGACAGCACAGAAAGAGACCCAGTACTTC. Drawing the rest from reference TRBV28 and TRBJ2-5, the complete variable domain is DVKVTQSSRYLVKRTGEKVFLECVQDMDHENMFWYRQDPGLGLRLIYFSYDVKMKEKGDIPEGYSVSREKKERFSLILESASTNQTSMYLCASTMTGTAQKETQYFGPGTRLLVL.

V gene TRBV18 combines with J gene TRBJ1-6; 8 positions match TRBD1. The CDR3 totals 15 residues. Germline lookup yields CDR1 KGHSH and CDR2 LQKENI. Trimming at V came to 3 bases and at J to 9 bases, leaving 7 bases not matched to a gene. CDR3 nucleotide sequence: TGTGCCAGCTCACCCGGACAGGGTGGGAGTTCACCCCTCCACTTT. Amino acids: CASSPGQGGSSPLHF. Full variable domain (outside the CDR3, taken from reference TRBV18 and TRBJ1-6): NAGVMQNPRHLVRRRGQEARLRCSPMKGHSHVYWYRQLPEEGLKFMVYLQKENIIDESGMPKERFSAEFPKEGPSILRIQQVVRGDSAAYFCASSPGQGGSSPLHFGNGTRLTVT.

The V and J genes are TRBV28 and TRBJ1-2; D call uncertain. The CDR3 length is 14 residues. CDR1 and CDR2 (germline): MDHEN, SYDVKM. V was cut by 5 bases and J by 4 bases, with 14 bases left in between. The CDR3 DNA follows: TGTGCCAGCAGTGGCGGAAGTACGCCCTATGGCTACACCTTC. Protein sequence: CASSGGSTPYGYTF.

The gene calls are TRBV7-3 and TRBJ2-6; the D gene is possibly TRBD1 (5 bases). Germline CDR1 and CDR2: SGHTA and FQGTGA. Trimming took 2 bases from V and 2 from J, leaving 13 bases between them. This CDR3 region has 17 residues. CDR3 loop: CASSLYAGQAGANVLTF. DNA of the CDR3: TGTGCCAGCAGCTTATATGCAGGGCAGGCTGGGGCCAACGTCCTGACTTTC.

Worth noting for this clone: This same CDR3 is encoded by further DNA sequences in the sample. The chain couples TRBV2 to TRBJ1-1; 7 nucleotides match TRBD1. The trim removed 7 bases at V and 1 base at J, leaving 3 bases unmatched. The length of the CDR3 is 13 residues. Germline V gene data show CDR1 as SNHLY and CDR2 as FYNNEI. The CDR3 region is CASNRQGNTEAFF. DNA for the CDR3: TGTGCCAGCAATCGACAGGGGAACACTGAAGCTTTCTTT. Supplemented by reference TRBV2 and TRBJ1-1, the full variable domain reads EPEVTQTPSHQVTQMGQEVILRCVPISNHLYFYWYRQILGQKVEFLVSFYNNEISEKSEIFDDQFSVERPDGSNFTLKIRSTKLEDSAMYFCASNRQGNTEAFFGQGTRLTVV.

The V call is TRBV14, the J call TRBJ1-3, with TRBD1 as a possible D gene (6 bases). The CDR3 length is 15 residues. Looked up from germline, CDR1 is SGHDN and CDR2 is FVKESK. V dropped 0 bases and J dropped 3 bases, with 9 bases sitting between them. This CDR3 is CASSQDRGLGNTIYF. The DNA of the CDR3 is TGTGCCAGCAGCCAAGATCGGGGGCTTGGAAACACCATATATTTT.

This clone appeared a few times. The chain combines TRBV9 with TRBJ1-5, with TRBD1 as a possible D gene (6 bases). Germline assignment: CDR1 SGDLS and CDR2 YYNGEE. CDR3 size: 13 residues. With 3 bases removed from V and 9 bases from J, the gap between germline ends came to 13 bases. CDR3 sequence (DNA): TGTGCCAGCAGCGGATATACAGGGCCGCCCCAGCATTTT. Its protein is CASSGYTGPPQHF.

The chain carries TRBV28 and TRBJ1-6; no clear D gene. V was clipped by 5 bases and J by 13 bases, with 9 bases between them. The germline CDR1 and CDR2 sequences are MDHEN and SYDVKM. The length of the CDR3 is 11 residues. The CDR3, as DNA: TGTGCCAGCAGTCAAGCTACCCCCCTCCACTTT. Encoded protein: CASSQATPLHF. The whole variable domain, filled in from reference TRBV28 and TRBJ1-6, reads DVKVTQSSRYLVKRTGEKVFLECVQDMDHENMFWYRQDPGLGLRLIYFSYDVKMKEKGDIPEGYSVSREKKERFSLILESASTNQTSMYLCASSQATPLHFGNGTRLTVT.

This chain links TRBV4-1 with TRBJ1-4, with unresolved D. Germline lookup yields CDR1 MGHRA and CDR2 YSYEKL. V was shortened by 0 bases and J by 5 bases, with 13 bases between the two germline ends. The CDR3 is made up of 16 amino acids. The CDR3 sequence is CASSQEVSGMNEKLFF. CDR3 nucleotides: TGCGCCAGCAGCCAAGAAGTTTCCGGGATGAATGAAAAACTGTTTTTT.